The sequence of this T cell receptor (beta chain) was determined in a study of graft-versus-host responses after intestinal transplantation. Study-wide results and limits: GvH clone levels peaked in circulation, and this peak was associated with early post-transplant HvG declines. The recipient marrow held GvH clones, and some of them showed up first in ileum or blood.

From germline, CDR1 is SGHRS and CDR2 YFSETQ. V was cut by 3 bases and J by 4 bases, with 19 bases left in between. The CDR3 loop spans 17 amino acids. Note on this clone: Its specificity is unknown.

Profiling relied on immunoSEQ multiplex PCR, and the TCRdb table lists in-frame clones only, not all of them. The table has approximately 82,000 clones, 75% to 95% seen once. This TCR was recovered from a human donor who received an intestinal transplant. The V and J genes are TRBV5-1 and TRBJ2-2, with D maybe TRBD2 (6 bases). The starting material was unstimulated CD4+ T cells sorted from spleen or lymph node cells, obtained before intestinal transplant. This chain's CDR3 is CASSSSPTGVGTGELFF. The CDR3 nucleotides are TGCGCCAGCAGCTCATCCCCCACGGGAGTAGGCACCGGGGAGCTGTTTTTT.